Listed below are T cell receptor beta chains from one sample, sequenced in a study of shared clonotypes between healthy human individuals. TCRdb keeps only in-frame clones here, not all; method: immunoSEQ multiplex PCR. In the table there are about 2.4 million clones, over 85% of which are singletons. Sequencing was done on a sample of naive CD4+ T cells from PBMCs. These receptors were obtained from a man younger than 30 in good health. Some clones in this sample may be carry-over from other donors' samples. CDR3s include the opening cysteine and the closing phenylalanine or tryptophan. The D gene is left open where the match is weak. A clone size is listed for some rows: how often the clone was seen (once, few, many), or a class if it is expanded.

cdr3_nt,cdr3_aa,cdr3_length,v_call,j_call,d_call,clone_size
TGTGCCAGCAGCAGGGGTACTAACTATGGCTACACCTTC,CASSRGTNYGYTF,13,TRBV28,TRBJ1-2,NA,NA
TGTGCCAGCAGTTCAAAAGCAGGGGCTGTGTACGAGCAGTACTTC,CASSSKAGAVYEQYF,15,TRBV27,TRBJ2-7,NA,NA
TGCGCCAGCAGCTTGGAGGGGGGCCCGGGCACCGGGGAGCTGTTTTTT,CASSLEGGPGTGELFF,16,TRBV5-1,TRBJ2-2,NA,once
TGCGCCAGCAGCTGGGAGGGACAGACCTACGAGCAGTACTTC,CASSWEGQTYEQYF,14,TRBV5-1,TRBJ2-7,NA,NA
TGTGCCAGCAGTTCGACACAGGGAGACACTGAAGCTTTCTTT,CASSSTQGDTEAFF,14,TRBV7-6,TRBJ1-1,NA,NA
TGTGCCAGCAGCGCCTCTAGCGGGGCGACCTACGAGCAGTACTTC,CASSASSGATYEQYF,15,TRBV9,TRBJ2-7,TRBD2,NA
TGTGCCAGCAGCTCCGGGAACTTAAGAGAGCAGTACTTC,CASSSGNLREQYF,13,TRBV7-9,TRBJ2-7,NA,NA
TGTGCCAGCAGCTACGGGACAGGCCTTCAAGAGACCCAGTACTTC,CASSYGTGLQETQYF,15,TRBV5-6,TRBJ2-5,TRBD1,NA
TGTGCCAGCAGCCCAGAGCTTGGTAGCGGGAGCCCGTACGAGCAGTACTTC,CASSPELGSGSPYEQYF,17,TRBV7-3,TRBJ2-7,TRBD2,NA
TGCGCCAGCAGCTCGGGACAACTCTATGGCTACACCTTC,CASSSGQLYGYTF,13,TRBV5-1,TRBJ1-2,NA,NA
TGCGCCAGCAGGGCGGGAGGACTGAACACTGAAGCTTTCTTT,CASRAGGLNTEAFF,14,TRBV5-1,TRBJ1-1,NA,NA
TGTGCCAGCAGCTTGCAAGGGTGGGCGTCCTACAATGAGCAGTTCTTC,CASSLQGWASYNEQFF,16,TRBV7-6,TRBJ2-1,NA,NA
TGTGCCAGCAGCCAGCACGGAGCCTACGAGCAGTACTTC,CASSQHGAYEQYF,13,TRBV14,TRBJ2-7,NA,once
TGTGCCAGCAGCTTTTTCCAAGCTAATCTAATGGAGCAGTACTTC,CASSFFQANLMEQYF,15,TRBV7-2,TRBJ2-7,NA,NA
TGTGCCAGCAGCGTCAATCCGGGACTAGCGACCGGGGAGCTGTTTTTT,CASSVNPGLATGELFF,16,TRBV9,TRBJ2-2,TRBD2,NA
TGTGCCAGCAGCTTAGGTTATCTGGATGAGCAGTTCTTC,CASSLGYLDEQFF,13,TRBV7-3,TRBJ2-1,NA,NA
TGTGCCTCATCGCCCGACGGCCACCCTGGAAACACCATATATTTT,CASSPDGHPGNTIYF,15,TRBV6-5,TRBJ1-3,NA,NA
TGTGCCAGCTCACCAACTTCGTGGCAAGATACGCAGTATTTT,CASSPTSWQDTQYF,14,TRBV18,TRBJ2-3,NA,once
TGTGCCAGTAGTATGGGAGGTGACGGAGGGCAGTTCTTC,CASSMGGDGGQFF,13,TRBV19,TRBJ2-1,NA,NA
TGTGCCAGCAGCGTAACTAGCGGGAGCATTAAAGAGACCCAGTACTTC,CASSVTSGSIKETQYF,16,TRBV9,TRBJ2-5,TRBD2,NA
TGTGCCAGCAGCCCCGGAGGTCGCCCGGAACTGTTTTTT,CASSPGGRPELFF,13,TRBV6-6,TRBJ2-2,NA,NA
TGCGCCAGCAGCCAAGGAGCGGGGACGAACACCGGGGAGCTGTTTTTT,CASSQGAGTNTGELFF,16,TRBV4-1,TRBJ2-2,TRBD2,NA
TGCGCCAGCAGCTTAACAACAAGCGGGAGGGGTACCGGGGAGCTGTTTTTT,CASSLTTSGRGTGELFF,17,TRBV5-1,TRBJ2-2,TRBD2,NA
TGTGCCAGCAGTGCGTGGACAGCCACAGATACGCAGTATTTT,CASSAWTATDTQYF,14,TRBV6-1,TRBJ2-3,NA,NA
TGCGCCAGCAGCCGTACCGGGACTAGCGGTTTCACAGATACGCAGTATTTT,CASSRTGTSGFTDTQYF,17,TRBV4-1,TRBJ2-3,TRBD2,NA
TGTGCCAGCAGCCAACCCGAGACAGTGGCGGCTGAAGCTTTCTTT,CASSQPETVAAEAFF,15,TRBV4-2,TRBJ1-1,NA,NA
TGTGCCAGCAGTTCCTTCACAGGGGGCGACTACGAGCAGTACTTC,CASSSFTGGDYEQYF,15,TRBV28,TRBJ2-7,TRBD1,NA
TGTGCCAGCAGCTTATCGCCGGGGGCGGGGAACACTGAAGCTTTCTTT,CASSLSPGAGNTEAFF,16,TRBV11-3,TRBJ1-1,NA,NA
TGTGCCAGCAGCTTAACTAGCGGGAGTAAAGCCGAGCAGTACTTC,CASSLTSGSKAEQYF,15,TRBV11-2,TRBJ2-7,TRBD2,NA
TGTGCCAGCAGCTTGGCCGGTCCATTTGTGGAGACCCAGTACTTC,CASSLAGPFVETQYF,15,TRBV5-4,TRBJ2-5,NA,NA
TGTGCCAGCAGCTCTCCGACAGGGGACTCCTACAATGAGCAGTTCTTC,CASSSPTGDSYNEQFF,16,TRBV5-4,TRBJ2-1,TRBD1,NA
TGTGCCAGCAAGATAACGAACACTGAAGCTTTCTTT,CASKITNTEAFF,12,TRBV28,TRBJ1-1,NA,NA
TGTGCCAGCAGCACCTCACAGGGGGCGAGGGAGACCCAGTACTTC,CASSTSQGARETQYF,15,TRBV5-6,TRBJ2-5,TRBD1,NA
TGTGCCAGCTCACCACAATGGGGGCAGCCTAATTCACCCCTCCACTTT,CASSPQWGQPNSPLHF,16,TRBV18,TRBJ1-6,NA,NA
TGCGCCAGCAGCTTGGCCGGAGGCGGCTACACCTTC,CASSLAGGGYTF,12,TRBV5-1,TRBJ1-2,NA,NA
TGCAGCCTTCTGGGAACTAGGGAGCTATACAATGAGCAGTTCTTC,CSLLGTRELYNEQFF,15,TRBV29-1,TRBJ2-1,NA,NA
TGTGCCAGCAGCTTGTCCACGGGAGCCTACAATGAGCAGTTCTTC,CASSLSTGAYNEQFF,15,TRBV5-5,TRBJ2-1,NA,NA
TGTGCCAGCAGCCTTTCGGGAGCGGGACCGCGCGAGCAGTACTTC,CASSLSGAGPREQYF,15,TRBV5-4,TRBJ2-7,TRBD2,NA
TGTGCCAGCAGCTCGGCCCTAAGCTCTGGAAACACCATATATTTT,CASSSALSSGNTIYF,15,TRBV11-2,TRBJ1-3,NA,NA
TGTGCCAGCAGCACAACCGGGACAGCTACCTACGAGCAGTACTTC,CASSTTGTATYEQYF,15,TRBV7-2,TRBJ2-7,TRBD1,NA
TGTGCCAGCAGCTTAATTTTAGGGGTAGGCTACACCTTC,CASSLILGVGYTF,13,TRBV7-2,TRBJ1-2,NA,NA
TGTGCCAGCAGCCCGGACAGGTTTCTCACGAACACCGGGGAGCTGTTTTTT,CASSPDRFLTNTGELFF,17,TRBV7-8,TRBJ2-2,TRBD1,NA